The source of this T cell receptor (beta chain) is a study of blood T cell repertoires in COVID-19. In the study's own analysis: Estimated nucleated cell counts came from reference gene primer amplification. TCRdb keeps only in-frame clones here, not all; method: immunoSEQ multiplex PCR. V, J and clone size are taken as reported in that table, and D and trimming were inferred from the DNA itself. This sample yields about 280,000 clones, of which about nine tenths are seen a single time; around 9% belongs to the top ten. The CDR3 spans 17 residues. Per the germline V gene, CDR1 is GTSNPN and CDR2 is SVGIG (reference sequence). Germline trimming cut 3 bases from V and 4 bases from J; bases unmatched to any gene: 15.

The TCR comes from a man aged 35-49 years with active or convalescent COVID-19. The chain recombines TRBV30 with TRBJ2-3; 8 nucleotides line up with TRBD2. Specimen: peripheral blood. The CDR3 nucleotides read TGTGCCTGGAGAAGTCAGCGGGGGAAAACTCTCGCAGATACGCAGTATTTT. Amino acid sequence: CAWRSQRGKTLADTQYF. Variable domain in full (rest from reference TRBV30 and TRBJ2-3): SQTIHQWPATLVQPVGSPLSLECTVEGTSNPNLYWYRQAAGRGLQLLFYSVGIGQISSEVPQNLSASRPQDRQFILSSKKLLLSDSGFYLCAWRSQRGKTLADTQYFGPGTRLTVL.